This T cell receptor (beta chain) comes out of a study of cytomegalovirus exposure and HLA in healthy donors. Overall study findings and caveats: Earlier analysis yielded a pattern in which most TCR beta V segments were productive about 87% or about 30% of the time.

PCR used 60 Vbeta primers and 13 Jbeta primers. Data came from immunoSEQ multiplex PCR; TCRdb stores just in-frame clones and leaves some out. The sample gives about 92,000 clones, about two thirds of which show up once; roughly 2.7% is in the top ten. As regards this clone: The antigen is not known.

This CDR3 is built from 15 residues. The germline gives CDR1 SGHRS, CDR2 YFSETQ. The V segment lost 2 bases and the J segment 5 bases; nucleotides outside the gene matches: 8. The rearrangement uses TRBV5-1 and TRBJ1-1, with 8 nucleotides matching TRBD1. Sequenced: PBMCs. This clonotype was sampled from a middle-aged man in good health and CMV-seronegative. The CDR3 DNA sequence: TGCGCCAGCAGCTTTTTTGGCAGGGGGCAGACTGAAGCTTTCTTT. Amino acid sequence: CASSFFGRGQTEAFF.